The 6 T cell receptor beta chains reported below all come from one sample, sequenced in a study of T cells in tumors after PD-1 blockade. Assay used: immunoSEQ multiplex PCR; TCRdb lists only in-frame clones, some missing. The sample holds approximately 46,000 clones, roughly three quarters seen once. Specimen: PBMCs, collected before anti-PD-1 treatment. The receptor set was obtained from a human donor with basal cell carcinoma.

The chain has TRBV28 and TRBJ1-4; unclear D gene. V was shortened by 5 bases and J by 4 bases, with 17 bases between the two germline ends. Germline values: CDR1 MDHEN, CDR2 SYDVKM. The CDR3 consists of 16 residues. DNA for the CDR3: TGTGCCAGCAGTCCCTCTGTTGGAGGACTTAATGAAAAACTGTTTTTT. Its translation is CASSPSVGGLNEKLFF.

The chain links TRBV3-1 (or the pseudogene TRBV3-2) to TRBJ2-5; D may match TRBD1 or TRBD2 (5 bases each). V lost 0 bases and J lost 5, with 13 bases in between. This CDR3 is built from 15 residues. Germline CDR1 LGHDT, CDR2 YNNKEL (reference sequence). CDR3 amino acids: CASSQDLVGAETQYF. The CDR3 DNA sequence: TGTGCCAGCAGCCAAGATCTCGTCGGGGCTGAGACCCAGTACTTC.

The rearrangement joins TRBV3-1 (or the pseudogene TRBV3-2) to TRBJ2-7; the D is unclear. The CDR3 length is 13 residues. Trimming left V 4 bases short and J 0 bases short, with 7 bases between. Per the germline V gene, CDR1 is LGHDT and CDR2 is YNNKEL (reference sequence). The CDR3 here is CASSLFVSYEQYF. For the CDR3, the DNA is TGTGCCAGCAGCCTTTTCGTCTCCTACGAGCAGTACTTC.

The V call is TRBV5-4, the J call TRBJ1-1, with D unresolved. V was trimmed by 3 bases and J by 5 bases, leaving 20 bases between them. The CDR3 loop spans 16 amino acids. The germline V gene encodes CDR1 SGHNT and CDR2 YYREEE (reference sequence). CDR3 loop: CASSSGSYFTRTEAFF. In nucleotides, the CDR3 is TGTGCCAGCAGCTCTGGGAGCTACTTTACTAGGACTGAAGCTTTCTTT.

The chain carries TRBV5-1 and TRBJ1-1, with D perhaps matching TRBD1 (6 bases). Germline CDR1 is SGHRS and CDR2 is YFSETQ. CDR3 length: 13 amino acids. Trimming removed 4 bases from V and 6 bases from J, with 13 bases in between. The CDR3 coding sequence is TGCGCCAGCAGCCAGGAACAGGGCTCTGAAGCTTTCTTT. Its translation: CASSQEQGSEAFF.

This sequence joins TRBV2 and TRBJ2-5; D not resolved. The CDR3 has 15 amino acids. Germline CDR1 is SNHLY and CDR2 is FYNNEI. Between the trimmed V and J ends, which lost 1 base and 5 bases, there was a span of 14 bases. CDR3 in amino acids: CASSEDTTGQETQYF. The DNA for the CDR3 is TGTGCCAGCAGTGAAGATACTACCGGCCAGGAGACCCAGTACTTC.